The 10 T cell receptor beta chains reported below all come from one sample, sequenced in a study of CD8+ T cells in alopecia areata. Once RNA had been extracted, it was reverse transcribed into cDNA to act as the sequencing template. The method was immunoSEQ multiplex PCR; TCRdb's version includes in-frame clones alone and lacks a portion of them. The sample lists fewer than 100,000 clones; roughly 42% were seen once. The sample was CD4+ T cells sorted from blood. These receptors were collected from a human donor with alopecia areata.

V gene TRBV30 combines with J gene TRBJ2-3; either TRBD1 or TRBD2 may supply D (5 bases each). V shed 5 bases and J shed 6 bases, with 12 bases lying between them. The CDR3 is 12 amino acids. Per the germline V gene, CDR1 is GTSNPN and CDR2 is SVGIG (reference sequence). CDR3 amino acids: CAWGRGADTQYF. CDR3 bases: TGTGCCTGGGGGAGAGGGGCGGATACGCAGTATTTT.

This clone was detected a few times. This chain joins TRBV30 and TRBJ2-4; 12 nucleotides match TRBD2. This CDR3 has 14 residues. The germline CDR1 and CDR2 sequences are GTSNPN and SVGIG (reference sequence). Losses at the gene ends were 3 bases for V and 8 bases for J; bases not matched to a gene: 5. The CDR3 loop is CAWRLAGGRDIQYF. The CDR3, as DNA: TGTGCCTGGAGACTAGCGGGGGGACGGGACATTCAGTACTTC.

This clone was seen more than once but under ten times. The V call is TRBV29-1, the J call TRBJ2-7; 7 nucleotides align to TRBD2. Germline V CDR1 and CDR2: SQVTM, ANQGSEA. Trimming removed 4 bases from V and 2 bases from J; junction bases left unmatched: 5. This CDR3 is 13 amino acids long. The CDR3 reads CSVVGSGPYEQYF. The CDR3 bases are TGCAGCGTTGTTGGTAGCGGGCCCTACGAGCAGTACTTC.

This chain joins TRBV29-1 and TRBJ2-5; D not resolved. Trimming stripped 3 bases from V and 3 bases from J, with 5 bases between. Germline V gene lookup returns CDR1 SQVTM and CDR2 ANQGSEA. The CDR3 covers 11 residues. CDR3 amino acids: CSVESEETQYF. The CDR3 coding sequence is TGCAGCGTTGAGTCCGAAGAGACCCAGTACTTC.

The chain joins TRBV4-2 to TRBJ2-2; TRBD1 agrees at 9 bases. This CDR3 has 15 amino acids. Germline V gene sequence: CDR1 LGHNA, CDR2 YNFKEQ. After removal of 5 bases from V and 7 bases from J, the junction contained 8 bases not matched to a gene. CDR3 amino acids: CASSAGTGSHGELFF. For the CDR3, the DNA is TGTGCCAGCAGCGCCGGGACAGGGTCCCACGGGGAGCTGTTTTTT.

V gene TRBV2 combines with J gene TRBJ2-3; 7 bases are a match to TRBD1. V was pared by 7 bases and J by 3 bases, with 7 bases of the junction left unmatched. CDR3 size: 14 residues. Germline-derived CDR1 and CDR2 are SNHLY and FYNNEI. This chain's CDR3 is CASKTGQNTDTQYF. Written as DNA, the CDR3 is TGTGCCAGCAAAACGGGACAGAATACAGATACGCAGTATTTT.

This clone appeared a few times. The V and J genes are TRBV5-1 and TRBJ2-3; tentatively, D is TRBD2 (5 bases). From germline, CDR1 is SGHRS and CDR2 YFSETQ. CDR3 length equals 15 residues. V was clipped by 3 bases and J by 1 base, with 12 bases between them. The CDR3 sequence is CASSSEGYRTDTQYF. In DNA, the CDR3 is TGCGCCAGCAGCTCCGAGGGCTATCGCACAGATACGCAGTATTTT.

This clone was observed a handful of times. V usage is TRBV29-1 and J usage is TRBJ2-1, with 7 bases aligning to TRBD1. V dropped 3 bases and J dropped 5; count of bases not matched to a gene: 1. The V gene's germline CDR1 is SQVTM and CDR2 ANQGSEA. The CDR3 has 12 residues. This CDR3 reads CSVDRGHNEQFF. CDR3 in DNA: TGCAGCGTTGATAGGGGGCACAATGAGCAGTTCTTC.

The chain links TRBV11-2 to TRBJ2-7, with D tentatively TRBD1 or TRBD2 (5 bases each). V shed 3 bases and J shed 3 bases, with 12 bases lying between them. This CDR3 comprises 14 residues. CDR1 SGHAT and CDR2 FQNNGV come from the germline V gene. In nucleotides, the CDR3 is TGTGCCAGCAGCTTGAAGGGGAGTAACTACGAGCAGTACTTC. Its translation is CASSLKGSNYEQYF.

This clone was recorded a few times. The chain combines TRBV6-6 with TRBJ1-2; 7 bases map to TRBD1. The CDR3 extends over 15 amino acids. Germline-derived CDR1 and CDR2 are MNHNY and SVGAGI (reference sequence). V dropped 6 bases and J dropped 1; count of bases not matched to a gene: 8. The CDR3 here is CASSYRDSLNYGYTF. CDR3 DNA sequence: TGTGCCAGCAGCTACCGGGACAGTCTTAACTATGGCTACACCTTC.